Presented here are 24 T cell receptor beta chains from one specimen sequenced in a study of cytotoxic CD8 clonotypes in ibrutinib-treated CLL. Libraries were prepared by immunoSEQ multiplex PCR; TCRdb keeps only in-frame clonotypes and omits some of them. Among tens of thousands of clones, approximately 71% were seen once, and the ten largest hold roughly 50%. The sample was PBMCs, taken at disease progression, from a patient treated with ibrutinib. These receptors were collected from a human donor with chronic lymphocytic leukemia.

This chain links TRBV6-1 with TRBJ2-7; TRBD2 agrees at 15 bases. The ends lost 4 bases at V and 2 bases at J; junction bases unmatched: 3. Germline V CDR1 and CDR2: MNHNS, SASEGT. The CDR3 is 16 residues long. The CDR3 nucleotides read TGTGCCAGCAGTGGAGGACTAGCGGGGGGGGCCTACGAGCAGTACTTC. This codes for CASSGGLAGGAYEQYF.

Turning to this clone: An end of the junction does not agree with germline; a read error may underlie this. The chain recombines TRBV5-1 with TRBJ1-6; unclear D gene. Germline V gene data show CDR1 as SGHRS and CDR2 as YFSETQ. The CDR3 sequence is 13 residues long. The CDR3 reads CASSFSFNSPLHF. DNA for the CDR3: TGCGCCAGCAGCTTCTCCTTTAATTCACCCCTCCACTTT.

The rearrangement uses TRBV5-1 and TRBJ1-1; perhaps TRBD1 as D (5 bases). Germline V gene sequence: CDR1 SGHRS, CDR2 YFSETQ. The V end lost 0 bases, the J end lost 2 bases, and 11 bases lay between the germline ends. CDR3 length equals 15 residues. CDR3 amino acids: CASSLGGGRNTEAFF. The CDR3 DNA is TGCGCCAGCAGCTTGGGGGGCGGAAGAAACACTGAAGCTTTCTTT.

The genes are TRBV7-3 and TRBJ1-5, with a tentative D call TRBD1 (6 bases). Germline V gives CDR1 SGHTA, CDR2 FQGTGA. There are 17 residues in the CDR3. Trimming pared 2 bases from V and 0 bases from J, leaving 14 bases between. CDR3 protein: CASSLVDRPFSNQPQHF. The CDR3 coding sequence is TGTGCCAGCAGCTTAGTGGACAGACCCTTTAGCAATCAGCCCCAGCATTTT.

The chain carries TRBV4-1 and TRBJ1-4, with D unclear. In germline, CDR1 is MGHRA, CDR2 YSYEKL. CDR3 length: 12 residues. Trimming took off 3 bases at V and 6 bases at J, with 5 bases between the two ends. DNA for the CDR3: TGCGCCAGCAGCCAGAATTATGAAAAACTGTTTTTT. Its protein is CASSQNYEKLFF.

The chain uses TRBV6-1 and TRBJ2-7; 7 bases map to TRBD1. CDR1 and CDR2 from the germline V gene are MNHNS and SASEGT. This CDR3 contains 14 residues. Trimming cost V 7 bases and J 0 bases; bases outside gene matches: 6. This CDR3 reads CASTAGTDSYEQYF. The CDR3 DNA reads as TGTGCCAGCACTGCCGGGACAGACTCCTACGAGCAGTACTTC.

This chain uses TRBV5-4 with TRBJ1-1, with a possible D match to TRBD1 (6 bases). Germline V gene data show CDR1 as SGHNT and CDR2 as YYREEE (reference sequence). The CDR3 extends over 15 amino acids. Trimming took off 6 bases at V and 4 bases at J, with 19 bases between the two ends. DNA for the CDR3: TGTGCCAGCAACCCACCAGGGGATTTGACCACTGAAGCTTTCTTT. It is translated as CASNPPGDLTTEAFF. The full variable domain, with the rest looked up from reference TRBV5-4 and TRBJ1-1, is ETGVTQSPTHLIKTRGQQVTLRCSSQSGHNTVSWYQQALGQGPQFIFQYYREEENGRGNFPPRFSGLQFPNYSSELNVNALELDDSALYLCASNPPGDLTTEAFFGQGTRLTVV.

The chain employs TRBV6-5 and TRBJ1-5; D may be TRBD1 (6 bases). The germline V gene has CDR1 MNHEY and CDR2 SVGAGI. CDR3 length: 15 amino acids. V lost 0 bases and J 4 bases, leaving 10 bases between the germline ends. CDR3 in amino acids: CASSYSTGGNQPQHF. As DNA, the CDR3 is TGTGCCAGCAGTTACTCGACAGGTGGGAATCAGCCCCAGCATTTT.

The chain combines TRBV11-2 with TRBJ1-1; D unresolved. V lost 1 base and J 8 bases, leaving 8 bases between the germline ends. The CDR3 is 12 amino acids. Germline CDR1 reads SGHAT; CDR2 reads FQNNGV. CDR3 in DNA: TGTGCCAGCAGCTTAGCCGTGAGGGAAGCTTTCTTT. This translates into CASSLAVREAFF.

This clone was detected once. This chain connects TRBV7-8 to TRBJ1-2; weak D call: TRBD1 (6 bases). The CDR3 has 16 residues. Trimming removed 8 bases from V and 3 bases from J, with 22 bases in between. Germline V gene lookup returns CDR1 SGHVS and CDR2 FQNEAQ. CDR3 protein: CASRLAGQGGDYGYTF. The CDR3 region has the DNA TGTGCCAGCCGATTAGCGGGCCAAGGGGGGGACTATGGCTACACCTTC.

In this sample, this clone turned up a few times. The chain recombines TRBV6-5 with TRBJ1-1; no reliable D call. The CDR3 is 12 amino acids. The V gene's germline CDR1 is MNHEY and CDR2 SVGAGI. The V gene lost 6 bases and the J gene lost 1 base, with 6 bases spanning the gap. The CDR3 reads CASRVGNTEAFF. CDR3 nucleotides: TGTGCCAGCAGAGTGGGGAACACTGAAGCTTTCTTT.

J is TRBJ2-3 and V is TRBV7-9, with TRBD2 matching 15 bases. The V segment lost 5 bases and the J segment 8 bases; nucleotides outside the gene matches: 8. CDR3 length: 16 amino acids. CDR1 is SEHNR and CDR2 is FQNEAQ in the germline V gene (reference sequence). CDR3 sequence (DNA): TGTGCCAGCAGCCTCCGGACTAGCGGGGGGGGAGGTACGCAGTATTTT. It is translated as CASSLRTSGGGGTQYF.

V is TRBV7-2 and J is TRBJ2-1; 7 bases align to TRBD1. Germline V gene lookup returns CDR1 SGHTA and CDR2 FQGNSA. The CDR3 has 14 amino acids. Trimming removed 5 bases from V and 4 bases from J; junction bases left unmatched: 5. CDR3 nucleotides: TGTGCCAGCAGCCGACAGGGATCGTACAATGAGCAGTTCTTC. Its translation: CASSRQGSYNEQFF.

The CDR3 is CASSHGTFEAFF. The CDR3 coding sequence is TGTGCCAGCAGCCACGGGACGTTCGAAGCTTTCTTT. The chain joins TRBV11-2 to TRBJ1-1; D possibly corresponds to TRBD1 (5 bases). CDR3 length equals 12 residues. V was trimmed by 5 bases and J by 8 bases, leaving 12 bases between them. Germline V gene data show CDR1 as SGHAT and CDR2 as FQNNGV.

This rearrangement joins TRBV18 to TRBJ1-2, with 7 nucleotides matching TRBD1. The CDR3 length is 13 residues. From germline, CDR1 is KGHSH and CDR2 LQKENI. V lost 3 bases and J lost 2; bases outside the gene matches: 0. The CDR3 region has the DNA TGTGCCAGCTCACCGGACAGGAACTATGGCTACACCTTC. Its protein is CASSPDRNYGYTF. The entire variable domain, with the rest obtained from reference TRBV18 and TRBJ1-2, is as follows: NAGVMQNPRHLVRRRGQEARLRCSPMKGHSHVYWYRQLPEEGLKFMVYLQKENIIDESGMPKERFSAEFPKEGPSILRIQQVVRGDSAAYFCASSPDRNYGYTFGSGTRLTVV.

The chain carries TRBV2 and TRBJ2-2, with D unclear. The CDR3 sequence is 15 residues long. V was clipped by 1 base and J by 5 bases, with 11 bases between them. Germline V CDR1 and CDR2: SNHLY, FYNNEI. The CDR3 sequence: CASSEEAVLTGELFF. The CDR3 DNA follows: TGTGCCAGCAGTGAAGAAGCTGTGTTGACCGGGGAGCTGTTTTTT.

This chain links TRBV6-1 with TRBJ2-7; no clear D gene. Trimming shortened V by 2 bases and J by 2 bases, and 7 bases separated the two germline ends. The length of the CDR3 is 13 residues. The V gene's germline CDR1 is MNHNS and CDR2 SASEGT. The CDR3 bases are TGTGCCAGCAGTGAACCCCAGACCTACGAGCAGTACTTC. The encoded protein is CASSEPQTYEQYF.

This clone was picked up many times. This sequence joins TRBV18 and TRBJ1-3; 7 bases agree with TRBD1. This CDR3 region has 15 residues. The V gene's germline CDR1 is KGHSH and CDR2 LQKENI. The J segment lost 2 bases and the V segment lost 4 bases, leaving 5 bases of the junction unmatched. CDR3 nucleotides: TGTGCCAGCTCACTTCAAACAGGGGCTGGAAACACCATATATTTT. Its protein product is CASSLQTGAGNTIYF.

V gene TRBV9 combines with J gene TRBJ2-7; TRBD2 matches 11 bases. The CDR3 is 16 amino acids. J lost 2 bases, V lost 3 bases, and 7 bases had no gene match. Germline V gene lookup returns CDR1 SGDLS and CDR2 YYNGEE. The CDR3 sequence: CASSAFSSGGTYEQYF. The CDR3, as DNA: TGTGCCAGCAGCGCCTTTTCTAGCGGGGGGACCTACGAGCAGTACTTC.

The chain employs TRBV13 and TRBJ2-5, with 8 bases aligning to TRBD1. Germline V lookup: CDR1 PRHDT, CDR2 FYEKMQ (reference sequence). With 5 bases clipped from V and 5 bases from J, the junction kept 13 bases outside the gene matches. The CDR3 has 16 amino acids. As DNA, the CDR3 is TGTGCCAGCAGCCCGCGTCCCGGGACAGGAGGGGAGACCCAGTACTTC. Translation gives CASSPRPGTGGETQYF.

The chain links TRBV19 to TRBJ2-1; D call uncertain. The germline V gene has CDR1 LNHDA and CDR2 SQIVND (reference sequence). CDR3 length: 13 amino acids. V lost 8 bases, J lost 0 bases, and 8 bases lay in between. The chain's CDR3 is CASSLSSYNEQFF. CDR3 in DNA: TGTGCCAGTTCACTAAGCTCCTACAATGAGCAGTTCTTC.

The gene calls are TRBV4-2 and TRBJ2-2, with D tentatively TRBD2 (6 bases). The length of the CDR3 is 15 residues. CDR1 is LGHNA, CDR2 YNFKEQ, per germline. Between the trimmed V and J ends, which lost 4 bases and 5 bases, there was a span of 14 bases. Written as DNA, the CDR3 is TGTGCCAGCAGCCCCCCGGGACTTGAGACCGGGGAGCTGTTTTTT. It yields the protein CASSPPGLETGELFF.

The J gene is TRBJ2-3, the V gene TRBV7-3; 7 bases line up with TRBD1. The germline gives CDR1 SGHTA, CDR2 FQGTGA. This CDR3 spans 16 amino acids. The V and J ends lost 4 bases and 5 bases, in that order; junction bases with no gene match: 12. CDR3 nucleotides: TGTGCCAGCAGCTCCCAACCCAGGGGGAGCGGAGATACGCAGTATTTT. Its translation is CASSSQPRGSGDTQYF.

The chain uses TRBV27 and TRBJ2-7; TRBD1 agrees at 7 bases. The junction had 9 bases not matched to a gene; V was cut back by 5 bases and J by 2 bases. The CDR3 is made up of 15 amino acids. CDR1 and CDR2 (germline): MNHEY, SMNVEV (reference sequence). Here the CDR3 DNA reads TGTGCCAGCAGTCGGGGCCCAGGGGGAGCCTACGAGCAGTACTTC. Translated, it gives CASSRGPGGAYEQYF.